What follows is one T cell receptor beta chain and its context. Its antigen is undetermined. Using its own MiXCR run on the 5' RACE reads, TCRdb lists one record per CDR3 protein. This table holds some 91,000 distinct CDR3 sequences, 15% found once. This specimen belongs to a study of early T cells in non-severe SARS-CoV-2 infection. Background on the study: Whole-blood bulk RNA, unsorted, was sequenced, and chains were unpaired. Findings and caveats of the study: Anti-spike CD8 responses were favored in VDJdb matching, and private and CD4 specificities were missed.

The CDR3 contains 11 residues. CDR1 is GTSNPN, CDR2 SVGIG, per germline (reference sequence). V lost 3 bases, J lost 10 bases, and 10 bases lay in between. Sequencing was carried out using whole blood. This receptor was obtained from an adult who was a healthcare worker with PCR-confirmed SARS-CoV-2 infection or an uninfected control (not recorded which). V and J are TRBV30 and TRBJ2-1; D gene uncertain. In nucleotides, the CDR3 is TGTGCCTGGAGCCCTATGAAGGAGCAGTTCTTC. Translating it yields CAWSPMKEQFF.